This paragraph reports one T cell receptor (beta chain). Its target is unknown. The data were obtained in a study of T cell responses to AZD1222 COVID-19 vaccine. Trimming stripped 4 bases from V and 4 bases from J, with 8 bases between. The germline V gene encodes CDR1 SNHLY and CDR2 FYNNEI. This CDR3 has 13 amino acids. Study results and limitations: CD4 TCRs linked to vaccination spanned spike, dominating at 160-218 and 743-854. Seropositive at baseline were only a handful of AZD1222 recipients.

Clones were read by immunoSEQ multiplex PCR, and TCRdb kept only the in-frame ones, dropping some. This sample has about 150,000 clones, with 80% to 90% found just once. The sequencing used peripheral blood, collected on day 0 of AZD1222 vaccination. This clonotype was obtained from an adult in good health. This sequence joins TRBV2 and TRBJ1-5; no firm D call. The CDR3 reads CASSVWGNQPQHF. The CDR3 DNA reads TGTGCCAGCAGTGTTTGGGGTAATCAGCCCCAGCATTTT.